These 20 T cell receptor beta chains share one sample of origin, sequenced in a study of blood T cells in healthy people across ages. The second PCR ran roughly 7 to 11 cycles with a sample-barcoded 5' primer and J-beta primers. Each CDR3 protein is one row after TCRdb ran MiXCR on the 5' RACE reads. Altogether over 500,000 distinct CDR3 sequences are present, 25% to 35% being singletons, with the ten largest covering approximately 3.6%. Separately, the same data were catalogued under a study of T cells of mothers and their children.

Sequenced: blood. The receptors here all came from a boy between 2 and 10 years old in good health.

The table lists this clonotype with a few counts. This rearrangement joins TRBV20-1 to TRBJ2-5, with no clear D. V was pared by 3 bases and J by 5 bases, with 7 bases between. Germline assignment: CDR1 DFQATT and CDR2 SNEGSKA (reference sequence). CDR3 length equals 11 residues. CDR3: CSARERETQYF. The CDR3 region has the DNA TGCAGTGCTAGGGAACGGGAGACCCAGTACTTC.

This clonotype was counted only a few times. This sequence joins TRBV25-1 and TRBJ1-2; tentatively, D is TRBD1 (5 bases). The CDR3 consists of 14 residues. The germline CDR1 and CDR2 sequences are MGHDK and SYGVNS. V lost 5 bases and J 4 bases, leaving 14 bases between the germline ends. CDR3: CASSRGGVGYGYTF. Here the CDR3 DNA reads TGTGCCAGCAGTCGGGGGGGGGTAGGCTATGGCTACACCTTC.

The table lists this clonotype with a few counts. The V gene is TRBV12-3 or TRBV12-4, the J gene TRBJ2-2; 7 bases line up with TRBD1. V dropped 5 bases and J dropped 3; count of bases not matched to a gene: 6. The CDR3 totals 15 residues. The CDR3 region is CASSPPGQHTGELFF. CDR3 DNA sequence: TGTGCCAGCAGTCCACCGGGACAGCACACCGGGGAGCTGTTTTTT.

The CDR3, as DNA: TGTGCCAGCAGCCTACGCAGACTCGACGGGGCCCCTGAAGCTTTCTTT. It specifies CASSLRRLDGAPEAFF. The chain is built from TRBV7-8 and TRBJ1-1, with a tentative D call TRBD1 (5 bases). The V gene lost 5 bases and the J gene lost 6 bases, with 22 bases spanning the gap. CDR1 is SGHVS, CDR2 FQNEAQ, per germline. The length of the CDR3 is 16 residues.

The CDR3 DNA follows: TGTGCCAGCAGTTTATCCTCTATAAGAGGGAACGAGCAGTACTTC. It is translated as CASSLSSIRGNEQYF. This chain joins TRBV27 and TRBJ2-5; maybe TRBD2 (5 bases). The tail of the sequence fits TRBJ2-7 better, so the J call may be wrong. CDR1 is MNHEY, CDR2 SMNVEV, per germline (reference sequence). The CDR3 length is 15 residues.

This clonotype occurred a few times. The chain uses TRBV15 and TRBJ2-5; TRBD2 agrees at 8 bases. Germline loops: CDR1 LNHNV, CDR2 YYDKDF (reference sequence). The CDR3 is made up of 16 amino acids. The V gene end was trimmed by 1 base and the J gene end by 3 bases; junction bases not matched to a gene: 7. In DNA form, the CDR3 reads TGTGCCACCAGCAGAGGGCCGGGACTAGGAGAAGAGACCCAGTACTTC. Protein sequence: CATSRGPGLGEETQYF. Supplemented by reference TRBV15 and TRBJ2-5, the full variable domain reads DAMVIQNPRYQVTQFGKPVTLSCSQTLNHNVMYWYQQKSSQAPKLLFHYYDKDFNNEADTPDNFQSRRPNTSFCFLDIRSPGLGDTAMYLCATSRGPGLGEETQYFGPGTRLLVL.

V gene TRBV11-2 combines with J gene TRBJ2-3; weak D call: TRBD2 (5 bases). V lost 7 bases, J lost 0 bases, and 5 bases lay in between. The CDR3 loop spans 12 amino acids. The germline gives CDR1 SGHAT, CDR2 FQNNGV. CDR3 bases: TGTGCCAGCACTAGCAGCACAGATACGCAGTATTTT. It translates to CASTSSTDTQYF.

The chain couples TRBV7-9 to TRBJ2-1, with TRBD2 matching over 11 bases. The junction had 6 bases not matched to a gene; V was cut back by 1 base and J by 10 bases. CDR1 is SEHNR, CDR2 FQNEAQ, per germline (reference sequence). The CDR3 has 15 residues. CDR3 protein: CASSLVAGGLKEQFF. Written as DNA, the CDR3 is TGTGCCAGCAGCTTAGTAGCGGGAGGGCTAAAAGAGCAGTTCTTC.

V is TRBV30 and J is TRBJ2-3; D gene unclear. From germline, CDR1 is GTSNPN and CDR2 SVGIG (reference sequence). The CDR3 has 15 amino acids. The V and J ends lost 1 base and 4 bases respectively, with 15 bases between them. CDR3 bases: TGTGCCTGGAGTGGTCCGGGCAGCACCCCAGATACGCAGTATTTT. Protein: CAWSGPGSTPDTQYF.

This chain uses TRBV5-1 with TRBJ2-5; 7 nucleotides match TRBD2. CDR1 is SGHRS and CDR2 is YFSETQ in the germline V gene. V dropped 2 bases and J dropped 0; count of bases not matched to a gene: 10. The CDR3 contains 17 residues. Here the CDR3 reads CASSFGLAVINQETQYF. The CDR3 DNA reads TGCGCCAGCAGCTTCGGGCTAGCGGTTATTAACCAAGAGACCCAGTACTTC.

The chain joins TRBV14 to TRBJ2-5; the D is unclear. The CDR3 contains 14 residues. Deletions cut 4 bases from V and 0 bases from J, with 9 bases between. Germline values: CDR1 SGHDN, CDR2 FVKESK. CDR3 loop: CASSPRKYQETQYF. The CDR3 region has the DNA TGTGCCAGCAGCCCTCGAAAGTACCAAGAGACCCAGTACTTC.

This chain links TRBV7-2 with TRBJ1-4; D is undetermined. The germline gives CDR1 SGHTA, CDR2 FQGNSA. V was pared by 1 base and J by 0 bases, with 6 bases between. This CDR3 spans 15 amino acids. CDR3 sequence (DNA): TGTGCCAGCAGCTTAGGGTCAACAACTAATGAAAAACTGTTTTTT. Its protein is CASSLGSTTNEKLFF.

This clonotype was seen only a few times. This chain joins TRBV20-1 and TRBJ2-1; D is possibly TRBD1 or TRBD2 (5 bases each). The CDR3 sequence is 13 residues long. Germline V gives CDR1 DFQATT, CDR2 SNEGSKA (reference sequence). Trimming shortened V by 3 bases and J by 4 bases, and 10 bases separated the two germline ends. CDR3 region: CSASRDVYNEQFF. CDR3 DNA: TGCAGTGCTAGCCGGGACGTGTACAATGAGCAGTTCTTC.

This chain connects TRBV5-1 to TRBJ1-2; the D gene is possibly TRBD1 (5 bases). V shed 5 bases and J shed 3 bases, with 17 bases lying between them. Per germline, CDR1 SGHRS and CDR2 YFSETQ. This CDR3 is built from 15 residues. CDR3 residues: CASSRGGASDYGYTF. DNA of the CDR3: TGCGCCAGCAGTAGGGGAGGGGCATCAGACTATGGCTACACCTTC. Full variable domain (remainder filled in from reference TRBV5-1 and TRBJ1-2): KAGVTQTPRYLIKTRGQQVTLSCSPISGHRSVSWYQQTPGQGLQFLFEYFSETQRNKGNFPGRFSGRQFSNSRSEMNVSTLELGDSALYLCASSRGGASDYGYTFGSGTRLTVV.

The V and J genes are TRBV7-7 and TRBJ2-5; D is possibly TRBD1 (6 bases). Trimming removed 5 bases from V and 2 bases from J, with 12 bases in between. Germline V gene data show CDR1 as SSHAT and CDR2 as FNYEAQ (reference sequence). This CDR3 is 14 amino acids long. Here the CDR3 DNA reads TGTGCCAGCAGCCAGGGGACGGCGCAAGAGACCCAGTACTTC. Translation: CASSQGTAQETQYF.

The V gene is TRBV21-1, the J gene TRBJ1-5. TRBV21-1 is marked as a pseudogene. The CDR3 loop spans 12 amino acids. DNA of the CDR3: TGTGCCACCGGCCGCTGGAGTCAGCCCCAGCATTTT. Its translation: CATGRWSQPQHF.

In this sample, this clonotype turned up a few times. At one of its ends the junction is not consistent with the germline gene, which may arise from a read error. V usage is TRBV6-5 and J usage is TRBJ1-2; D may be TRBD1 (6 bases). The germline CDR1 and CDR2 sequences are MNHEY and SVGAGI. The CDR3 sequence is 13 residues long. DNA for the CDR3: TGCGCCAGCAGATCACCAGGGGATTACGGCTACACCTTC. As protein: CASRSPGDYGYTF.

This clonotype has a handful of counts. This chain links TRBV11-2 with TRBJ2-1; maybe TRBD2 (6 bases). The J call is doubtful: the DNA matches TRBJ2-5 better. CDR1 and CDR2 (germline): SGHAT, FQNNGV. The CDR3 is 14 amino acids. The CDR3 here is CASSLVPTSKTQYF. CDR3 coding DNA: TGTGCCAGCAGCTTAGTACCCACTAGCAAGACCCAGTACTTC.

CDR3 DNA: TGTGCCAGCAGCTTAGCGTTCGCGACCACCTACGAGCAGTACTTC. Its translation: CASSLAFATTYEQYF. The chain carries TRBV7-2 and TRBJ2-7; D call uncertain. The V and J ends lost 0 bases and 2 bases respectively, with 11 bases between them. Germline V lookup: CDR1 SGHTA, CDR2 FQGNSA. This CDR3 spans 15 amino acids. Supplemented by reference TRBV7-2 and TRBJ2-7, the full variable domain reads GAGVSQSPSNKVTEKGKDVELRCDPISGHTALYWYRQSLGQGLEFLIYFQGNSAPDKSGLPSDRFSAERTGGSVSTLTIQRTQQEDSAVYLCASSLAFATTYEQYFGPGTRLTVT.

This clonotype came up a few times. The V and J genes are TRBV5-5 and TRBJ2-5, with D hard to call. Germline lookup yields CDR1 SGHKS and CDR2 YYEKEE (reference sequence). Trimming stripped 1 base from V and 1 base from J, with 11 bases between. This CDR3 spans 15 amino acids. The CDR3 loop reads CASSLRGVTQETQYF. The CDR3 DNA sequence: TGTGCCAGCAGCTTGCGTGGCGTGACCCAAGAGACCCAGTACTTC.